This T cell receptor (beta chain) was captured in a study of cytomegalovirus exposure and HLA in healthy donors. Findings of the study overall: HLA allele associations emerged for around 15,000 TCR beta sequences in a later analysis, at 0.05 false discovery rate. A later analysis revealed that TCR association rates differed between HLA loci, peaking at DRB1 and bottoming out at HLA-C.

V trimming: 2 bases; J trimming: 4 bases; junction bases outside the gene matches: 7. Per the germline V gene, CDR1 is SGHTA and CDR2 is FQGNSA. The CDR3 spans 15 residues. Concerning this clone: Antigen unknown.

Amplification used 60 Vbeta primers and 13 Jbeta primers. Using immunoSEQ multiplex PCR, the repertoire was profiled, and TCRdb retains in-frame clones only, with some absent. Among 95,000 to 150,000 clones, about 81% were seen once, and the ten largest hold about 1%. Each donor was healthy, and each was a bone marrow donor. Sequencing input: PBMCs. This rearrangement joins TRBV7-2 to TRBJ2-7; 8 bases line up with TRBD1. This clonotype originated in a woman aged 25 to 45 in good health and CMV-seronegative. This chain's CDR3 is CASSLNSNRGYEQYF. CDR3 DNA sequence: TGTGCCAGCAGCTTAAATTCAAACAGGGGGTACGAGCAGTACTTC.